This is a list of T cell receptor beta chains from one sample in a study of blood T cell repertoires in COVID-19. Data came from immunoSEQ multiplex PCR; TCRdb stores just in-frame clones and leaves some out. The table has about 74,000 clones, roughly nine tenths seen once. The sequenced sample was peripheral blood. All receptors come from a human donor in a cohort sampled during active COVID-19. Both conserved end residues are part of each CDR3. Each record gives: V gene, clone size, D gene, J gene, CDR3 DNA, CDR3 protein. The D gene is left open where the match is weak. Rows give clone size only sometimes, using once, few, many, or a class for an expanded clone.

v_call: TRBV16
clone_size: .
d_call: TRBD1
j_call: TRBJ2-5
cdr3_nt: TGTGCCAGCAGCCAAAGGGGACAGGAGGGGGAGACCCAGTACTTC
cdr3_aa: CASSQRGQEGETQYF

v_call: TRBV6-5
clone_size: .
d_call: .
j_call: TRBJ2-2
cdr3_nt: TGTGCCAGCAGACAGGAGAACACCGGGGAGCTGTTTTTT
cdr3_aa: CASRQENTGELFF

v_call: TRBV4-2
clone_size: few
d_call: TRBD2
j_call: TRBJ2-7
cdr3_nt: TGTGCCAGCAGCCAAGATAGTACTAGCGGGAGTCGGGAGCAGTACTTC
cdr3_aa: CASSQDSTSGSREQYF

v_call: TRBV20-1
clone_size: .
d_call: .
j_call: TRBJ2-3
cdr3_nt: TGCAGTGCTAGTAGCGTCCTTGGTGGGGATACGCAGTATTTT
cdr3_aa: CSASSVLGGDTQYF

v_call: TRBV5-1
clone_size: .
d_call: TRBD1
j_call: TRBJ1-1
cdr3_nt: TGCGCCAGCAGCTTGGTGGGGCAGGGGGAGGTAGCTTTCTTT
cdr3_aa: CASSLVGQGEVAFF

v_call: TRBV7-2
clone_size: .
d_call: .
j_call: TRBJ2-1
cdr3_nt: TGTGCCAGCAGCTTAGACGGGGTACTAGTGGGTTCGGGTGAGCAGTTCTTC
cdr3_aa: CASSLDGVLVGSGEQFF

v_call: TRBV29-1
clone_size: .
d_call: .
j_call: TRBJ2-5
cdr3_nt: TGCAGCGTTGAAGCTGGGGGCCGGGAGACCCAGTACTTC
cdr3_aa: CSVEAGGRETQYF

v_call: TRBV7-8
clone_size: .
d_call: TRBD1
j_call: TRBJ2-7
cdr3_nt: TGTGCCAGCGCGGACCGGGACAGGGGTCGCGAGCAGTACTTC
cdr3_aa: CASADRDRGREQYF

v_call: TRBV11-2
clone_size: .
d_call: TRBD2
j_call: TRBJ2-4
cdr3_nt: TGTGCCAGCAGCCCCGGGACTAGCGGTTCCAGTCAGTACTTC
cdr3_aa: CASSPGTSGSSQYF

v_call: TRBV7-3
clone_size: .
d_call: TRBD1
j_call: TRBJ2-2
cdr3_nt: TGTGCCAGCAGCTTATACGGACAGGGGACACCCGCCACCGGGGAGCTGTTTTTT
cdr3_aa: CASSLYGQGTPATGELFF

v_call: TRBV14
clone_size: few
d_call: .
j_call: TRBJ2-1
cdr3_nt: TGTGCCAGCAGCCAAGTGGGGCTTACTGGCCGGGTCCCGTCGCGTGTAGGCAATGAGCAGTTCTTC
cdr3_aa: CASSQVGLTGRVPSRVGNEQFF

v_call: TRBV6-1
clone_size: .
d_call: TRBD2
j_call: TRBJ2-1
cdr3_nt: TGTGCCAGCAGTGAGACAGCGGGACTCGGTTACAATGAGCAGTTCTTC
cdr3_aa: CASSETAGLGYNEQFF

v_call: TRBV5-1
clone_size: .
d_call: .
j_call: TRBJ2-2
cdr3_nt: TGCGCCAGCAGCTTGGCGGGAGAGCGGTCCGGGGAGCTGTTTTTT
cdr3_aa: CASSLAGERSGELFF

v_call: TRBV6-6
clone_size: .
d_call: .
j_call: TRBJ2-3
cdr3_nt: TGTGCCAGCAGTACCTCCACGAGCGAGTCCTTACTCATTTTT
cdr3_aa: CASSTSTSESLLIF

v_call: TRBV4-1
clone_size: .
d_call: TRBD1
j_call: TRBJ1-2
cdr3_nt: TGCGCCAGCAGCCAAAAACAGGGGACCGACTATGGCTACACCTTC
cdr3_aa: CASSQKQGTDYGYTF

v_call: TRBV7-3
clone_size: .
d_call: .
j_call: TRBJ2-1
cdr3_nt: TGTGCCAGCAGCCCCATGGCGGGGCCGTACAATGAGCAGTTCTTC
cdr3_aa: CASSPMAGPYNEQFF

v_call: TRBV29-1
clone_size: .
d_call: .
j_call: TRBJ2-2
cdr3_nt: TGCAGCGTCGCCGTCACAGGGGGGGGTACCGGGGAGCTGTTTTTT
cdr3_aa: CSVAVTGGGTGELFF

v_call: TRBV10-1
clone_size: .
d_call: .
j_call: TRBJ2-7
cdr3_nt: TGCGCCAGCAGTGAGTCTGAGGGTCATGGGGTTTACGAGCAGTACTTC
cdr3_aa: CASSESEGHGVYEQYF

v_call: TRBV19
clone_size: .
d_call: .
j_call: TRBJ2-6
cdr3_nt: TGTGCCAGTAGCCACAGGAGCTCTGGGGCCAACGTCCTGACTTTC
cdr3_aa: CASSHRSSGANVLTF

v_call: TRBV9
clone_size: .
d_call: .
j_call: TRBJ2-5
cdr3_nt: TGTGCCAGCAGCGTAGACCGGGGTCAAGAGACCCAGTACTTC
cdr3_aa: CASSVDRGQETQYF

v_call: TRBV4-1
clone_size: .
d_call: TRBD2
j_call: TRBJ2-1
cdr3_nt: TGCGCCAGCAGCCAAGACCCCCAGGGGACTAGCGGGAGGAGGTACAATGAGCAGTTCTTC
cdr3_aa: CASSQDPQGTSGRRYNEQFF

v_call: TRBV6-2/TRBV6-3
clone_size: .
d_call: TRBD1
j_call: TRBJ1-2
cdr3_nt: TGTGCCAGCAGTTTCCGGACAGGGGACAACTATGGCTACACCTTC
cdr3_aa: CASSFRTGDNYGYTF

v_call: TRBV6-5
clone_size: few
d_call: .
j_call: TRBJ1-6
cdr3_nt: TGTGCCAGCAACAGGGCTGAAAATTCACCCCTCCACTTT
cdr3_aa: CASNRAENSPLHF

v_call: TRBV2
clone_size: .
d_call: TRBD1
j_call: TRBJ1-2
cdr3_nt: TGTGCCAGCAGAACAGGGGGCGCGGGCTATGGCTACACCTTC
cdr3_aa: CASRTGGAGYGYTF

v_call: TRBV7-2
clone_size: .
d_call: .
j_call: TRBJ1-2
cdr3_nt: TGTGCCAGCGGAGGGGCCCATGGCTACACCTTC
cdr3_aa: CASGGAHGYTF

v_call: TRBV10-3
clone_size: .
d_call: TRBD1
j_call: TRBJ1-1
cdr3_nt: TGTGCCATCCAGACAGGGAATAACATGAACACTGAAGCTTTCTTT
cdr3_aa: CAIQTGNNMNTEAFF

v_call: TRBV28
clone_size: .
d_call: TRBD2
j_call: TRBJ2-1
cdr3_nt: TGTGCCAGCAGACCGGCGGGGGGGGAGCAGTTCTTC
cdr3_aa: CASRPAGGEQFF

v_call: TRBV9
clone_size: .
d_call: TRBD2
j_call: TRBJ2-3
cdr3_nt: TGTGCCAGCAGCGTAACTAGCGGAGGCACAGATACGCAGTATTTT
cdr3_aa: CASSVTSGGTDTQYF

v_call: TRBV28
clone_size: .
d_call: .
j_call: TRBJ1-3
cdr3_nt: TGTGCCAGCAGTTTATCAGGGGCTGACGCGGGAAACACCATATATTTT
cdr3_aa: CASSLSGADAGNTIYF

v_call: TRBV2
clone_size: .
d_call: TRBD2
j_call: TRBJ2-3
cdr3_nt: TGTGCCAGCAGAACGACTAGCGGAGGGGGGGCAGATACGCAGTATTTT
cdr3_aa: CASRTTSGGGADTQYF

v_call: TRBV3-1/TRBV3-2
clone_size: once
d_call: .
j_call: TRBJ1-5
cdr3_nt: TGTGCCAGCAGCCAAGAGGGCAGGCCCCAGCATTTT
cdr3_aa: CASSQEGRPQHF

v_call: TRBV12-2
clone_size: .
d_call: .
j_call: TRBJ2-1
cdr3_nt: TGTGCAAGTCGCTTAAAGACGCGGGAACTGTACAATGAGCAGTTCTTC
cdr3_aa: CASRLKTRELYNEQFF

v_call: TRBV7-8
clone_size: once
d_call: .
j_call: TRBJ1-1
cdr3_nt: TGTGCCAGCAGCTTAGGATCAGGGCTGGGCACTGAAGCTTTCTTT
cdr3_aa: CASSLGSGLGTEAFF

v_call: TRBV6-4
clone_size: .
d_call: .
j_call: TRBJ1-4
cdr3_nt: TGTGCCAGCAGGCAGGACAGCCCAACTAATGAAAAACTGTTTTTT
cdr3_aa: CASRQDSPTNEKLFF

v_call: TRBV20-1
clone_size: .
d_call: .
j_call: TRBJ2-5
cdr3_nt: TGCAGTGCTAGTGGGGGTACAGGTTCGGGAGAGACCCAGTACTTC
cdr3_aa: CSASGGTGSGETQYF

v_call: TRBV2
clone_size: .
d_call: TRBD1
j_call: TRBJ2-3
cdr3_nt: TGTGCCAGCAGCCCGACAGGGGATACGCAGTATTTT
cdr3_aa: CASSPTGDTQYF

v_call: TRBV6-4
clone_size: .
d_call: .
j_call: TRBJ2-2
cdr3_nt: TGTGCCAGCAGTGACAAAGAGACCGGGGAGCTGTTTTTT
cdr3_aa: CASSDKETGELFF

v_call: TRBV4-2
clone_size: .
d_call: .
j_call: TRBJ2-3
cdr3_nt: TGTGCCAGCAGCCAAGTTGCTCTAGCGATGAGTCATAGCACAGATACGCAGTATTTT
cdr3_aa: CASSQVALAMSHSTDTQYF

v_call: TRBV19
clone_size: .
d_call: .
j_call: TRBJ2-7
cdr3_nt: TGTGCCAGTAGTATGGGGGCTTTTTACGAGCAGTACTTC
cdr3_aa: CASSMGAFYEQYF

v_call: TRBV28
clone_size: .
d_call: .
j_call: TRBJ1-1
cdr3_nt: TGTCCCAGCACAAACGACGGGGGGCTGGTAACTGAAGCTTTCTTT
cdr3_aa: CPSTNDGGLVTEAFF

v_call: TRBV5-1
clone_size: .
d_call: TRBD1
j_call: TRBJ2-5
cdr3_nt: TGCGCCAGCAGCCCCACCACAGGGGGAGAGACCCAGTACTTC
cdr3_aa: CASSPTTGGETQYF